The 10 T cell receptor beta chains below all came from one sample that was sequenced in a study of CD8+ T cells in alopecia areata. Extracted from the samples, RNA was reverse transcribed into cDNA to serve as the sequencing template. Produced via immunoSEQ multiplex PCR; TCRdb's table is partial and in-frame only. The sample lists more than 150,000 clones, 40% to 60% occurring once. The specimen was CD8+ T cells sorted from blood, collected at week 0. These receptors originate from a human donor with alopecia areata.

The V gene is TRBV9, the J gene TRBJ1-1, with TRBD1 as a possible D gene (5 bases). The germline V gene has CDR1 SGDLS and CDR2 YYNGEE. V lost 0 bases, J lost 10 bases, and 10 bases lay in between. The CDR3 consists of 12 residues. The DNA of the CDR3 is TGTGCCAGCAGCGTAGCCCCGGGACCAGCTTTCTTT. Translated, it gives CASSVAPGPAFF.

The chain combines TRBV6-5 with TRBJ1-1; D is unresolved. The V gene lost 2 bases and the J gene lost 8 bases, with 18 bases spanning the gap. From germline, CDR1 is MNHEY and CDR2 SVGAGI. The CDR3 spans 15 residues. The CDR3 sequence is CASSYTPNGQTEAFF. The CDR3 DNA reads TGTGCCAGCAGTTACACCCCAAACGGGCAGACCGAAGCTTTCTTT.

V is TRBV30 and J is TRBJ1-1; D remains unclear. The CDR3 is made up of 14 amino acids. V was trimmed by 0 bases and J by 1 base, leaving 9 bases between them. Per the germline V gene, CDR1 is GTSNPN and CDR2 is SVGIG (reference sequence). DNA of the CDR3: TGTGCCTGGAGTGTTGAAGGGCGGAACACTGAAGCTTTCTTT. This translates into CAWSVEGRNTEAFF.

This chain connects TRBV7-2 to TRBJ2-7; D perhaps matches TRBD1 (6 bases). The CDR3 length is 16 residues. CDR1 SGHTA and CDR2 FQGNSA come from the germline V gene. Trimming removed 1 base from V and 2 bases from J, with 15 bases in between. For the CDR3, the DNA is TGTGCCAGCAGCTTAGGTGCGGCAGGGGACACCTACGAGCAGTACTTC. As protein: CASSLGAAGDTYEQYF.

This clone has a single count. The gene calls are TRBV13 and TRBJ1-1; D remains ambiguous. The V gene lost 0 bases and the J gene lost 2 bases, with 7 bases spanning the gap. Per germline, CDR1 PRHDT and CDR2 FYEKMQ (reference sequence). This CDR3 contains 14 residues. This chain's CDR3 is CASSLGADNTEAFF. The CDR3 bases are TGTGCCAGCAGCTTAGGGGCAGATAACACTGAAGCTTTCTTT.

The chain recombines TRBV27 with TRBJ2-1; possible D gene TRBD1, 5 bases. V was clipped by 0 bases and J by 6 bases, with 12 bases between them. Germline V gene sequence: CDR1 MNHEY, CDR2 SMNVEV (reference sequence). The CDR3 runs 15 residues. The CDR3: CASSLSDSPTNEQFF. The DNA for the CDR3 is TGTGCCAGCAGTTTATCCGACAGCCCTACCAATGAGCAGTTCTTC.

The J gene is TRBJ2-1, the V gene TRBV7-9, with D tentatively TRBD2 (5 bases). In germline, CDR1 is SEHNR, CDR2 FQNEAQ (reference sequence). The CDR3 is 12 amino acids. Trimming removed 7 bases from V and 5 bases from J, with 9 bases in between. The CDR3 protein is CASTTGNNEQFF. DNA of the CDR3: TGTGCCAGCACCACGGGGAACAATGAGCAGTTCTTC.

The chain couples TRBV29-1 to TRBJ2-7; D call uncertain. Germline-derived CDR1 and CDR2 are SQVTM and ANQGSEA. Trimming removed 4 bases from V and 0 bases from J, with 13 bases in between. The CDR3 runs to 14 residues. CDR3 bases: TGCAGCGTTGTTTGGGCGACACCCTCCTACGAGCAGTACTTC. It encodes CSVVWATPSYEQYF.

The chain combines TRBV29-1 with TRBJ1-2, with 12 positions matching TRBD1. Trimming took 3 bases from V and 4 from J; bases not matched to a gene: 6. Germline V gene lookup returns CDR1 SQVTM and CDR2 ANQGSEA. The length of the CDR3 is 15 residues. The CDR3 nucleotides are TGCAGCGTTGAGGGGACAGGGGGCCTGGTCTATGGCTACACCTTC. Translated: CSVEGTGGLVYGYTF.

In its sample, this clone was seen a few times. V is TRBV7-6 and J is TRBJ2-1; the D is unclear. The length of the CDR3 is 13 residues. CDR1 and CDR2 from the germline V gene are SGHVS and FNYEAQ. Trimming took 5 bases from V and 9 from J, leaving 14 bases between them. The CDR3 bases are TGTGCCAGCAGCCACGGGCCCTCGGGTGAGCAGTTCTTC. Translation gives CASSHGPSGEQFF. Full variable domain (missing parts from reference TRBV7-6 and TRBJ2-1): GAGVSQSPRYKVTKRGQDVALRCDPISGHVSLYWYRQALGQGPEFLTYFNYEAQQDKSGLPNDRFSAERPEGSISTLTIQRTEQRDSAMYRCASSHGPSGEQFFGPGTRLTVL.